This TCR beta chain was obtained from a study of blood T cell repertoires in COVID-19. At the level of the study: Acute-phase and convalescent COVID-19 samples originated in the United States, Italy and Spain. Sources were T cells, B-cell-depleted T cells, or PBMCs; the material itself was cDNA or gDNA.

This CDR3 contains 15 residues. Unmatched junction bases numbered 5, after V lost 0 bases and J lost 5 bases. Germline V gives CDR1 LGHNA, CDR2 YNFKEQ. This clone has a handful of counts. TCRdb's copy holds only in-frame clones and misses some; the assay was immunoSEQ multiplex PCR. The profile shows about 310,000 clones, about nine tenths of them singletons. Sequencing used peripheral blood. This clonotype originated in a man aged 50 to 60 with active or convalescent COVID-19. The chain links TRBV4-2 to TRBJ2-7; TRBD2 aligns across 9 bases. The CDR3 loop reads CASSQDLVAGDEQYF. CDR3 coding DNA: TGTGCCAGCAGCCAAGATCTAGTAGCGGGAGACGAGCAGTACTTC.